This TCR beta chain was sequenced during a study of blood T cells in healthy people across ages. Donors each provided about 9.5 milliliters of peripheral blood. PCR was performed a second time for about 6 to 11 cycles using a sample-barcoded 5' primer and a J-beta primer mix. A tag from a template-switch adaptor with 12 random nucleotides marked each cDNA molecule. TCRdb re-called the 5' RACE reads with MiXCR, one entry per CDR3 protein. The sample consists of 600,000 to 850,000 distinct CDR3 sequences, roughly 25% of them appearing once. Germline loops: CDR1 SQVTM, CDR2 ANQGSEA. V dropped 0 bases and J dropped 6; count of bases not matched to a gene: 8. CDR3 length: 16 residues. In addition, the sample was reused for a study of T cells of mothers and their children. That study reports: Sample barcodes and 2-4 random nucleotides were added by the M1S primer of the second PCR. Mothers and children who were related shared slightly more overlap than unrelated pairs, but not significantly more.

The source of this sequence is a boy younger than 18 in good health. The sequenced material came from blood. The chain recombines TRBV29-1 with TRBJ2-2, with 9 nucleotides matching TRBD1. CDR3 sequence (DNA): TGCAGCGTTGAAGATCTACCGGACAGGGGTCCCGGGGAGCTGTTTTTT. Translation gives CSVEDLPDRGPGELFF.